This section outlines one TCR beta chain sequence together with its context. This clone was picked up many times. Qualities for individual bases were not recorded, and no much larger clone is one base off. For TCR profiling, total RNA from no fewer than 8,500 sorted tetramer+ CD8 T cells was reverse transcribed into cDNA. CDR3 regions were PCR-amplified with primers annealing to V and J regions, and unique molecular identifiers were added to track templates. The immunoSEQ platform, including its sequencing and error-correction standards, was used to profile TCRalpha and TCRbeta chains. In the authors' own workflow: Clonal copy numbers were corrected for sequencing and PCR errors, and IMGT conventions were followed to define CDR3s. Analysis was limited to productive rearrangements and used immunoSEQ Analyzer versions 2.0 and 3.0, and gene-pairing frequencies were further processed in Microsoft Excel. Circos plots were used to visualize V-J pairings, and MEME plus a custom motifSearch program were used to find CDR3 motifs. The probability of generation of TCR sequences was calculated using the OLGA algorithm. A clonotype seen at both visits was called persistent, a clonotype seen only at the acute visit was called nonpersistent, and a clonotype seen only at convalescence was called de novo. An amino acid clonotype used by more than one donor was defined as a public TCR. Not all clones reach the TCRdb copy of this immuneACCESS table, which keeps in-frame sequences only. Checked studies attribute under half of the gap to unresolved V genes and leave the rest unexplained. For V, J and clone size, that table is used; D and trimming come from the DNA. The sample profile shows 5,500 to 8,500 clones; 20% to 25% of them were found once. In total, the top ten clones hold more than 25% of the sample.

Reading the label with the study, this specimen's time point is: acute infectious mononucleosis, at clinical presentation within 2 weeks of symptom onset (visit 1). Over primary infection, the study followed CD8 T cell responses to two immunodominant EBV epitopes: BRLF1 109 (YVL-BR) and BMLF1 280 (GLC-BM). Primary EBV infection was taken to be indicated by a positive serum heterophile antibody test and EBV viral capsid antigen-specific IgM. Magnetic positive selection (MACS) was first used to enrich total CD8 T cells from PBMCs. A FACSAria III was used to sort live CD3+ CD8+ tetramer+ cells to over 85% purity. A PE-conjugated tetramer loaded with the BRLF1 109-117 peptide was used to sort the cells. At both acute infection and convalescence, EBV epitope-specific CD8 T cells were tetramer-sorted, and the TCR repertoires of those cells were deep-sequenced directly ex vivo. Donors were a few people aged about 18 to 30 with clinical acute infectious mononucleosis and laboratory evidence of primary EBV infection. Heparinized peripheral blood was collected once when donors presented clinically with mononucleosis symptoms and a second time roughly 6 months afterward. PBMCs were isolated by Ficoll-Paque density gradient centrifugation.

The germline V gene encodes CDR1 MNHEY and CDR2 SVGAGI. The junction carries 13 bases between V and J, which are trimmed by 10 bases and 0 bases respectively. Reading from cysteine to phenylalanine, the CDR3 counts 15 amino acids. Of the read, only the CDR3 DNA is kept; its 45 bases are in frame from base 1. This sample is drawn from a study of blood T cell repertoires in acute mononucleosis (dated by TCRdb to the early 2020s). Regarding the complete study: Acute-phase samples, representing the primary response, were taken within 2 weeks of symptom onset. The mean blood EBV load was approximately 4 log10 genome copies per million B cells in acute infection and about 2.6 at convalescence. During acute infection, about 2.3% and 0.99% of blood CD8 T cells were made up of mean YVL-BR-specific and GLC-BM-specific cells, respectively.

Summary of the overall study and its limitations: Just 8% to 9.5% of the unique acute clonotypes remained in convalescence, but these persisting clonotypes accounted for most of the response, and new, diverse de novo clonotypes seemingly replaced the other acute clonotypes. The low acute-to-convalescent clonotype overlap might be partly explained by sampling error, because only a fraction of each donor's blood was analyzed. With only a few donors in the cohort, group averages were based on very few individuals. In TCR repertoire selection for BRLF1 (YVL-BR), TCRalpha CDR3 motifs had a dominant role, while TCRbeta had a minimal role.

This clonotype originated in a woman aged 18-29 years with infectious mononucleosis caused by EBV. The starting material was EBV YVL epitope tetramer+ CD8+ T cells sorted from PBMCs, obtained during acute infectious mononucleosis. The cell subset or site label for this specimen denotes: CD8 T cells binding a tetramer with EBV BRLF1 109-117 peptide (YVL-BR). The rearrangement joined TRBV6-5 to TRBJ2-6, with the D gene not clear enough to name. The CDR3 is CAMGSYSSGANVLTF. Here is the DNA: TGTGCCATGGGCTCCTACAGCTCTGGGGCCAACGTCCTGACTTTC.